A single sample gave rise to the 20 T cell receptor beta chains below, sequenced in a study of T cells expressing NK-cell markers (TCRdb year 2020). The protocol used for the library was 5' RACE. Sequencing used an Illumina HiSeq 2000. TCRdb reprocessed the reads; each CDR3 protein sequence makes one entry, and DNA is unavailable. This sample's table contains fewer than 400,000 distinct CDR3 sequences. About 10% of the sample rests with the top ten. Sequenced material: blood T cells: a sorted CD56 or NKG2C T cell subset, CD4+ or CD8+ T cells, or bulk PBMC T cells (not recorded which). The receptors come from a woman in her 50s in good health. Donor details come from another sample of the same person, matched by shared clones.

The CDR3 sequence is CASSLSNGRGGETQYF. The V gene is TRBV11-2, the J gene TRBJ2-5; lacking DNA, the TRBD2 call made by TCRdb goes unchecked. The CDR3 runs 16 residues. The germline V gene encodes CDR1 SGHAT and CDR2 FQNNGV.

This chain connects TRBV24-1 to TRBJ2-2; TCRdb reports TRBD2, a call that lacks DNA to check it against. Per germline, CDR1 KGHDR and CDR2 SFDVKD. The CDR3 has 15 residues. CDR3 protein: CATSEAGGSTGELFF.

The chain uses TRBV28 and TRBJ1-1. Germline V gene data show CDR1 as MDHEN and CDR2 as SYDVKM. The CDR3 runs 13 residues. The CDR3 spells CASSGTGTAEAFF.

The chain is built from TRBV20-1 and TRBJ2-7; absent DNA, TCRdb's TRBD2 call cannot be checked. The CDR3 sequence is 15 residues long. CDR1 DFQATT and CDR2 SNEGSKA come from the germline V gene (reference sequence). The CDR3 loop reads CSARDAGGVSYEQYF.

V and J are TRBV20-1 and TRBJ1-4. Germline values: CDR1 DFQATT, CDR2 SNEGSKA (reference sequence). The CDR3 runs to 13 residues. The CDR3: CSAMAGGSEKLFF.

The chain combines TRBV12-3 or TRBV12-4 with TRBJ2-2; TCRdb lists TRBD2, though no DNA is available to test this call. The CDR3 contains 13 residues. The CDR3 loop reads CASSTGLVLELFF.

This chain connects TRBV6-1 to TRBJ1-1. Germline V gene sequence: CDR1 MNHNS, CDR2 SASEGT. This CDR3 is built from 13 residues. CDR3 protein: CASSEVRAGEAFF.

V usage is TRBV12-3 or TRBV12-4 and J usage is TRBJ2-1; TCRdb designates TRBD1, a call that cannot be tested without DNA. The CDR3 consists of 14 residues. The CDR3 loop reads CASSLGQFSNEQFF.

V gene TRBV10-3 combines with J gene TRBJ2-1; the TCRdb call, TRBD2, lacks DNA for checking. The CDR3 sequence is 16 residues long. The V gene's germline CDR1 is ENHRY and CDR2 SYGVKD. The CDR3 is CATQQGPVTSYNEQFF.

The chain links TRBV20-1 to TRBJ2-5; TCRdb designates TRBD1, a call that cannot be tested without DNA. This CDR3 contains 15 residues. Looked up from germline, CDR1 is DFQATT and CDR2 is SNEGSKA (reference sequence). CDR3 in amino acids: CSAPTGGAIQETQYF.

The rearrangement joins TRBV20-1 to TRBJ2-3; there is no DNA to check the TCRdb D call of TRBD1. Per the germline V gene, CDR1 is DFQATT and CDR2 is SNEGSKA (reference sequence). This CDR3 comprises 16 residues. CDR3 residues: CSAWTGTRTSTDTQYF.

The rearrangement links TRBV4-1 to TRBJ2-1; lacking DNA, the TRBD2 call made by TCRdb goes unchecked. This CDR3 is 13 amino acids long. Germline values: CDR1 MGHRA, CDR2 YSYEKL. The CDR3 here is CASSPTQREGQFF.

The gene calls are TRBV7-9 and TRBJ2-3; TCRdb designates TRBD1, a call that cannot be tested without DNA. Per the germline V gene, CDR1 is SEHNR and CDR2 is FQNEAQ (reference sequence). The CDR3 is 15 amino acids. This CDR3 is CASSLTVAPTDTQYF.

The chain links TRBV7-2 to TRBJ2-7. Germline CDR1 reads SGHTA; CDR2 reads FQGNSA. CDR3 size: 16 residues. The CDR3: CASSLARTAGSYEQYF.

The V and J genes are TRBV6-5 and TRBJ1-1. CDR3 length equals 13 residues. The germline gives CDR1 MNHEY, CDR2 SVGAGI. CDR3 protein: CASTTVMNTEAFF.

The CDR3 loop is CASSMGQGSTGELFF. The genes are TRBV2 and TRBJ2-2; the TRBD1 assignment by TCRdb is unverifiable without DNA. The length of the CDR3 is 15 residues. The germline CDR1 and CDR2 sequences are SNHLY and FYNNEI.

The chain is built from TRBV5-1 and TRBJ1-4; as DNA is missing, the TRBD1 call by TCRdb cannot be tested. The length of the CDR3 is 14 residues. Germline CDR1 SGHRS, CDR2 YFSETQ. CDR3 region: CASSLLDRNEKLFF.

The CDR3 reads CARAEWGANTEAFF. The J gene is TRBJ1-1, the V gene TRBV2. The CDR3 sequence is 14 residues long. Per germline, CDR1 SNHLY and CDR2 FYNNEI.

The chain carries TRBV5-5 and TRBJ2-1; with no DNA, the TCRdb D assignment of TRBD1 cannot be verified. The CDR3 runs 15 residues. CDR1 and CDR2 (germline): SGHKS, YYEKEE (reference sequence). The CDR3 reads CASSRRVAEGGEQFF.

The chain joins TRBV20-1 to TRBJ2-1. CDR3 length: 16 amino acids. Germline CDR1 reads DFQATT; CDR2 reads SNEGSKA (reference sequence). CDR3 sequence: CSATFLSGSYDNEQFF.